This TCR beta chain was found in a study of Graves' ophthalmopathy and Graves' hyperthyroidism. Study as a whole: No ophthalmopathy within 18 months of follow-up signified stable hyperthyroidism. Study conclusions and caveats: Blood contained most expanded thyroid clonotypes exceeding 0.001 frequency.

Amplifying from RNA transcripts, the study obtained TCR beta CDR3 regions. RT-PCR was first run with HTBI primers, then multiplex PCR in a second round. MiXCR, run by TCRdb on the multiplex PCR reads, gives a single entry per CDR3 protein. The sample yields 500,000 to 700,000 distinct CDR3 sequences, roughly 40% seen once. Aged 18 to 65, hyperthyroidism patients had been newly diagnosed, with under 2 months' duration. Excluded: other autoimmune disease, uncontrolled infection, pregnancy or lactation. The germline gives CDR1 SGHNT, CDR2 YENEEA. This CDR3 comprises 13 residues. The germline V and J ends were trimmed by 0 bases and 9 bases, with 6 bases remaining between them. This clonotype has ten or more counts. The antigen is not known.

This chain links TRBV11-3 with TRBJ1-6, with D unclear. The sequence was obtained from an adult man with Graves' hyperthyroidism. Sequences were obtained from peripheral blood or thyroid tissue (not recorded which). The CDR3 bases are TGTGCCAGCAGCTTAGATCTCCGTTCACCCCTCCACTTT. Translated, it gives CASSLDLRSPLHF.